A selection of T cell receptor beta chains follows, all from one sample in a study of cytomegalovirus exposure and HLA in healthy donors. The protocol was immunoSEQ multiplex PCR, while the TCRdb copy is restricted to in-frame clones and leaves out a portion. The profile shows approximately 240,000 clones, 90% to 95% of them singletons. Specimen: PBMCs. The receptors derive from a woman aged 18-35 years in good health and CMV-seronegative. Both conserved end residues are part of each CDR3. The order of the fields is CDR3 length, V gene, J gene, D gene, clone size, CDR3 protein, CDR3 DNA. D genes are given only for firm matches. Clone size is given for some rows only: seen once, a few or many times, or a class if the clone is expanded.

>15|TRBV7-9|TRBJ1-1|TRBD1|-
CASSSRDRGHTEAFF
TGTGCCAGCAGCTCCCGGGACAGGGGGCACACTGAAGCTTTCTTT
>13|TRBV29-1|TRBJ1-4|-|once
CSGQYHLAEKLFF
TGCAGCGGCCAGTATCATTTGGCTGAAAAACTGTTTTTT
>13|TRBV14|TRBJ1-1|-|-
CATSDSLNTEAFF
TGTGCCACTTCGGACAGTTTGAACACTGAAGCTTTCTTT
>16|TRBV10-3|TRBJ1-3|-|-
CAISESSQISGNTIYF
TGTGCCATCAGTGAGTCATCACAAATCTCTGGAAACACCATATATTTT
>14|TRBV19|TRBJ2-7|TRBD1|few
CASTPRDREYEQYF
TGTGCCAGTACCCCCAGGGACAGGGAGTACGAGCAGTACTTC
>15|TRBV6-4|TRBJ1-2|-|-
CASSDSSGGGYGYTF
TGTGCCAGCAGTGACTCGAGTGGGGGGGGCTACGGCTACACCTTC
>16|TRBV5-1|TRBJ2-7|TRBD1|-
CASSLGSDRGLYEQYF
TGCGCCAGCAGCTTAGGATCGGACAGGGGGCTCTACGAGCAGTACTTC
>15|TRBV9|TRBJ2-2|-|-
CASSSYGRNTGELFF
TGTGCCAGCAGCTCTTACGGGAGAAACACCGGGGAGCTGTTTTTT
>16|TRBV19|TRBJ2-1|TRBD2|-
CASSSGLADQYNEQFF
TGTGCCAGTAGTTCAGGACTAGCGGATCAATACAATGAGCAGTTCTTC
>15|TRBV5-1|TRBJ2-3|TRBD2|-
CASSSWTRHPDTQYF
TGCGCCAGCAGCTCCTGGACTAGACACCCAGATACGCAGTATTTT
>10|TRBV30|TRBJ1-1|-|-
CAWTANEAFF
TGTGCCTGGACTGCGAACGAAGCTTTCTTT
>17|TRBV27|TRBJ1-5|TRBD1|-
CASSLGQGLGTNQPQHF
TGTGCCAGCAGTTTAGGACAGGGGTTGGGGACCAATCAGCCCCAGCATTTT
>16|TRBV19|TRBJ2-1|TRBD1|-
CASRPLRGQGTDEQFF
TGTGCCAGTAGGCCCCTGCGGGGACAGGGGACCGATGAGCAGTTCTTC
>13|TRBV6-5|TRBJ2-1|-|-
CASNRGGINEQFF
TGTGCCAGCAATCGTGGGGGGATCAATGAGCAGTTCTTC
>14|TRBV2|TRBJ2-7|TRBD1|-
CASRPRTGDYEQYF
TGTGCCAGCAGACCGAGGACAGGCGACTACGAGCAGTACTTC
>15|TRBV18|TRBJ1-3|-|-
CASSPRSGEGNTIYF
TGTGCCAGCTCACCACGATCAGGGGAAGGAAACACCATATATTTT
>15|TRBV18|TRBJ1-1|TRBD1|-
CASSPRQGGNTEAFF
TGTGCCAGCTCACCGCGACAGGGGGGGAACACTGAAGCTTTCTTT
>18|TRBV29-1|TRBJ2-3|TRBD1|-
CSVDSYQTPTGSTDTQYF
TGCAGCGTTGACTCATATCAGACCCCGACAGGGAGCACAGATACGCAGTATTTT
>13|TRBV27|TRBJ1-2|-|-
CASAHGGPDGYTF
TGTGCCAGCGCCCACGGGGGGCCAGATGGCTACACCTTC
>16|TRBV2|TRBJ1-5|-|once
CASSGIGRPEGQPQHF
TGTGCCAGCAGTGGTATAGGCAGGCCCGAAGGTCAGCCCCAGCATTTT
>14|TRBV15|TRBJ2-1|TRBD2|-
CATSSQRDLNEQFF
TGTGCCACCAGCAGCCAGCGGGACCTCAATGAGCAGTTCTTC
>17|TRBV7-6|TRBJ2-2|TRBD2|-
CASSPGTSGRESGELFF
TGTGCCAGCAGCCCCGGGACTAGCGGGAGGGAATCCGGGGAGCTGTTTTTT
>16|TRBV27|TRBJ2-1|TRBD2|-
CASSLYAGGSYNEQFF
TGTGCCAGCAGTTTATATGCGGGAGGTTCCTACAATGAGCAGTTCTTC
>18|TRBV7-2|TRBJ1-2|-|-
CASSLAGSRIRLSYGYTF
TGTGCCAGCAGCTTAGCTGGGTCCAGGATACGGCTAAGCTATGGCTACACCTTC
>15|TRBV14|TRBJ1-1|-|-
CASSLRDPTTAEAFF
TGTGCCAGCAGCCTCAGAGATCCCACGACAGCTGAAGCTTTCTTT
>14|TRBV2|TRBJ2-4|-|-
CASSVSSREGIQYF
TGTGCCAGCAGTGTATCTAGTAGAGAGGGCATTCAGTACTTC
>16|TRBV5-4|TRBJ1-2|TRBD1|-
CASSMLTGVTFYGYTF
TGTGCCAGCAGCATGCTGACAGGGGTTACCTTTTATGGCTACACCTTC
>13|TRBV14|TRBJ1-5|TRBD1|-
CASSRTGSEPQHF
TGTGCCAGCAGCAGGACAGGGAGTGAGCCCCAGCATTTT
>16|TRBV5-1|TRBJ2-5|-|-
CASSHKKGVGQETQYF
TGCGCCAGCAGCCACAAGAAGGGGGTGGGCCAAGAGACCCAGTACTTC
>13|TRBV25-1|TRBJ2-7|-|-
CASSVLIGGEQYF
TGTGCCAGCAGTGTTTTAATCGGCGGCGAGCAGTACTTC
>15|TRBV28|TRBJ1-4|-|-
CASSPRQLFNEKLFF
TGTGCCAGCAGTCCCCGACAGCTCTTTAATGAAAAACTGTTTTTT
>13|TRBV28|TRBJ2-3|-|-
CASNSGVIDTQYF
TGTGCCAGCAACTCGGGGGTTATAGATACGCAGTATTTT
>17|TRBV5-1|TRBJ1-4|TRBD1|-
CASSWGVRQGMSEKLFF
TGCGCCAGCAGCTGGGGGGTAAGACAGGGGATGAGCGAAAAACTGTTTTTT
>14|TRBV27|TRBJ1-2|-|once
CASRPAQGNYGYTF
TGTGCCAGCAGGCCTGCACAGGGAAACTATGGCTACACCTTC
>12|TRBV6-1|TRBJ2-7|-|-
CASSLSGYEQYF
TGTGCCAGCAGTCTCTCGGGGTACGAGCAGTACTTC
>14|TRBV28|TRBJ2-7|TRBD2|-
CASQTSGGTYEQYF
TGTGCCAGTCAGACTAGCGGGGGAACCTACGAGCAGTACTTC
>16|TRBV5-1|TRBJ2-1|-|-
CASSLVGLGVYNEQFF
TGCGCCAGCAGCTTGGTCGGGCTAGGGGTTTACAATGAGCAGTTCTTC
>16|TRBV6-1|TRBJ1-5|TRBD1|once
CASSERTGGINQPQHF
TGTGCCAGCAGTGAAAGGACAGGGGGGATCAATCAGCCCCAGCATTTT
>14|TRBV6-5|TRBJ2-7|-|-
CASRDGTGSYEQYF
TGTGCCAGCAGGGACGGGACTGGCTCCTACGAGCAGTACTTC
>15|TRBV9|TRBJ2-1|-|-
CASSPTVFTYNEQFF
TGTGCCAGCAGCCCCACAGTTTTTACCTACAATGAGCAGTTCTTC
>15|TRBV11-3|TRBJ2-7|-|-
CASSPRTGGDYEQYF
TGTGCCAGCAGCCCAAGGACAGGAGGGGACTACGAGCAGTACTTC
>14|TRBV6-1|TRBJ2-1|TRBD2|-
CASSQIPREGEQFF
TGTGCCAGCAGTCAAATCCCCAGGGAGGGTGAGCAGTTCTTC
>16|TRBV28|TRBJ2-7|-|-
CASSLSPGVPSYEQYF
TGTGCCAGCAGTTTAAGCCCGGGGGTCCCCTCCTACGAGCAGTACTTC
>14|TRBV28|TRBJ2-1|-|-
CASRATRPRNEQFF
TGTGCCAGCAGGGCTACCCGGCCTAGAAATGAGCAGTTCTTC
>13|TRBV25-1|TRBJ1-5|-|-
CASSVQGDQPQHF
TGTGCCAGCAGTGTACAGGGTGATCAGCCCCAGCATTTT
>15|TRBV6-1|TRBJ1-1|-|-
CASRGGWDANTEAFF
TGTGCCAGCAGGGGGGGTTGGGACGCGAACACTGAAGCTTTCTTT
>15|TRBV5-1|TRBJ1-6|-|once
CASSLVGELNSPLHF
TGCGCCAGCAGCTTGGTCGGGGAACTAAATTCACCCCTCCACTTT
>15|TRBV19|TRBJ2-3|-|once
CASSIGYGDTDTQYF
TGTGCCAGTAGTATCGGATACGGGGACACAGATACGCAGTATTTT